The 7 T cell receptor beta chains below were found in one sample sequenced in a study of T cells after yellow fever vaccination (dated by TCRdb to between 2019 and 2020). The label giving this sample's treatment or condition can be read as: live attenuated yellow fever vaccine strain. The library was generated by 5' RACE. TCRdb shows the sequencer as Illumina NovaSeq 6000. The raw public data were reprocessed by TCRdb itself: fastp quality trimming at Q25, MiXCR clonotype calling, in-frame beta chains only. When rows share a CDR3 protein, they turn into one entry using the most common DNA and genes. This sample holds roughly 320,000 distinct CDR3 sequences; roughly 10% were observed only once. The top ten clones comprise about 3% of the sample. The sample was CD4+ T cells sorted from PBMCs, taken 45 days after the yellow fever booster vaccination. The source of these receptors is a man between 18 and 35 years old who received the YFV17D yellow fever vaccine.

V gene TRBV7-2 combines with J gene TRBJ2-3; the D gene could be TRBD1 or TRBD2 (6 bases each). Trimming left V 6 bases short and J 12 bases short, with 19 bases between. The CDR3 loop spans 13 amino acids. CDR1 SGHTA and CDR2 FQGNSA come from the germline V gene. The CDR3 nucleotides are TGTGCCAGCAGTCCCCTCCCGGGGGCTAAACAGTATTTT. It is translated as CASSPLPGAKQYF.

This clonotype was seen repeatedly, ten times or more. V usage is TRBV10-3 and J usage is TRBJ2-2, with 10 bases aligning to TRBD1. This CDR3 spans 16 amino acids. With 5 bases clipped from V and 7 bases from J, the junction kept 10 bases outside the gene matches. Germline-derived CDR1 and CDR2 are ENHRY and SYGVKD. CDR3 DNA: TGTGCCATCAGTTCCGGCCCGGGACAGGGGATCGGGGAGCTGTTTTTT. Residues: CAISSGPGQGIGELFF.

The chain joins TRBV7-2 to TRBJ2-3; 7 positions match TRBD1. Losses at the gene ends were 2 bases for V and 2 bases for J; bases not matched to a gene: 4. The germline CDR1 and CDR2 sequences are SGHTA and FQGNSA. The CDR3 spans 15 residues. The DNA of the CDR3 is TGTGCCAGCAGCTTACAGGGGACAGTCACAGATACGCAGTATTTT. Translating it yields CASSLQGTVTDTQYF. The full variable domain, rest sourced from reference TRBV7-2 and TRBJ2-3, is GAGVSQSPSNKVTEKGKDVELRCDPISGHTALYWYRQSLGQGLEFLIYFQGNSAPDKSGLPSDRFSAERTGGSVSTLTIQRTQQEDSAVYLCASSLQGTVTDTQYFGPGTRLTVL.

This chain uses TRBV12-3 or TRBV12-4 with TRBJ1-5; 8 bases fit TRBD1. The CDR3 runs 16 residues. V shed 5 bases and J 0 bases; nucleotides not matched to a gene: 6. CDR3 protein: CASSAQGALSNQPQHF. The CDR3 DNA is TGTGCCAGCAGTGCCCAGGGGGCGCTTAGCAATCAGCCCCAGCATTTT.

This clonotype appeared many times. J is TRBJ2-1 and V is TRBV4-1, with 8 positions matching TRBD2. The V and J ends lost 1 base and 2 bases, in that order; junction bases with no gene match: 7. The V gene's germline CDR1 is MGHRA and CDR2 YSYEKL. The CDR3 is 17 residues long. CDR3 DNA: TGCGCCAGCAGCCAAGTCGGTCGGGGGGGCGCCTACAATGAGCAGTTCTTC. Amino acids: CASSQVGRGGAYNEQFF.

The V call is TRBV14, the J call TRBJ1-3; D possibly corresponds to TRBD1 (5 bases). The germline V gene encodes CDR1 SGHDN and CDR2 FVKESK. The CDR3 extends over 15 amino acids. Trimming shortened V by 1 base and J by 1 base, and 8 bases separated the two germline ends. DNA of the CDR3: TGTGCCAGCAGCCAAGGTCGACAGTCTGGAAACACCATATATTTT. This gives the protein CASSQGRQSGNTIYF.

This chain connects TRBV12-3 or TRBV12-4 to TRBJ2-7; D uncertain. The CDR3 spans 14 residues. V was trimmed by 1 base and J by 5 bases, leaving 12 bases between them. CDR3 amino acids: CASSLVPLRNEQYF. The CDR3 nucleotides read TGTGCCAGCAGTTTAGTTCCCCTCAGGAACGAGCAGTACTTC.